This record covers a single T cell receptor beta chain. Its specificity is not known. The protocol was immunoSEQ multiplex PCR, while the TCRdb copy is restricted to in-frame clones and leaves out a portion. The sample consists of 150,000 to 200,000 clones, around 92% of them appearing once. J lost 1 base, V lost 0 bases, and 13 bases had no gene match. This CDR3 has 20 amino acids. Per the germline V gene, CDR1 is MGHRA and CDR2 is YSYEKL. This sample stems from a study of T cell responses to AZD1222 COVID-19 vaccine. Points from the study as a whole: It was only 6 or 7 AZD1222 recipients who were seropositive at baseline.

Second-dose recipients at about 4 or about 12 weeks were treated as one pooled group. Source: peripheral blood, taken 28 days after the second AZD1222 dose. This TCR derives from an adult who received the AZD1222 COVID-19 vaccine. The rearrangement uses TRBV4-1 and TRBJ1-5; 9 nucleotides match TRBD1. This chain's CDR3 is CASSQEKSGQGTTSNQPQHF. The CDR3 DNA reads TGCGCCAGCAGCCAAGAAAAATCAGGACAGGGGACTACAAGCAATCAGCCCCAGCATTTT.